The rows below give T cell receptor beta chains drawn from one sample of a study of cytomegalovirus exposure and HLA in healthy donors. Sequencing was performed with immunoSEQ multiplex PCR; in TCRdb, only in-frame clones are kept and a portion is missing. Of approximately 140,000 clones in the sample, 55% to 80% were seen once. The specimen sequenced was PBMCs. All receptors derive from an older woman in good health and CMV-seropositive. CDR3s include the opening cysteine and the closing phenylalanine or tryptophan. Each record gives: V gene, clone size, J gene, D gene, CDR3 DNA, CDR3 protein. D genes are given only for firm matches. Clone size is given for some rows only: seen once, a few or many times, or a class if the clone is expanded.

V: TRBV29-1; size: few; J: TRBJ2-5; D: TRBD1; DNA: TGCAGCGTTCCGGGACAGGGGGGTTTAGAGACCCAGTACTTC; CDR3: CSVPGQGGLETQYF
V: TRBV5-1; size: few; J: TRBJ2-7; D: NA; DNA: TGCGCCAGCCGCGTCGGGAGCCCCTACGAGCAGTACTTC; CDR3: CASRVGSPYEQYF
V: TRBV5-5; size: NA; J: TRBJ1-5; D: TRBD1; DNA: TGTGCCAGCAGCTTGGGGTATCAGGGGGTTCAGCCCCAGCATTTT; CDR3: CASSLGYQGVQPQHF
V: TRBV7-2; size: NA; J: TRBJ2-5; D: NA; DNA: TGTGCCAGCAGCCCTTTAGCGTACCAGTACCAAGAGACCCAGTACTTC; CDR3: CASSPLAYQYQETQYF
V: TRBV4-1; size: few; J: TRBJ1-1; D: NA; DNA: TGCGCCAGCAGCCAAGAAGGGAGATTGGCTGAAGCTTTCTTT; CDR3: CASSQEGRLAEAFF
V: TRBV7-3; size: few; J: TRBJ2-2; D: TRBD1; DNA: TGTGCCAGCAGCTACTCGACAGGGGGCGAAGTAACCGGGGAGCTGTTTTTT; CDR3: CASSYSTGGEVTGELFF
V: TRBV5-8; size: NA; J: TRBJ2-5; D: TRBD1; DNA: TGTGCCAGCAGCTTGCAAAGGACAGGGAGAAGGGAGACCCAGTACTTC; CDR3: CASSLQRTGRRETQYF
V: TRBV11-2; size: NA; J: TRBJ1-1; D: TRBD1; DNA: TGTGCCAGCAGCTTCCAGGGGGATATTGAAGCTTTCTTT; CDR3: CASSFQGDIEAFF
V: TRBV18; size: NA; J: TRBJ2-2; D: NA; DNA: TGTGCCAGCTCCGCGGGGAGCGCCACCTTGAACACCGGGGAGCTGTTTTTT; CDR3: CASSAGSATLNTGELFF
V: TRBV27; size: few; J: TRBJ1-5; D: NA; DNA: TGTGCCAGCAGAGCCTCCGCGAGGGGGATGGGGAATCAGCCCCAGCATTTT; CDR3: CASRASARGMGNQPQHF
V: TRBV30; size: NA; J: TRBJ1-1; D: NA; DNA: TGTGCCTGGAGTACGGGGATGAACACTGAAGCTTTCTTT; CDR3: CAWSTGMNTEAFF
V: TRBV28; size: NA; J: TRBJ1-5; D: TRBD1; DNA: TGTGCCAGCAGTTTCGGAGGGGCAGGGGGAGGTCAGCCCCAGCATTTT; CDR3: CASSFGGAGGGQPQHF
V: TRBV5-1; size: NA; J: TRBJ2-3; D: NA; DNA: TGCGCCAGCAGCTTGGCCGGGCAGGGCCCAGATACGCAGTATTTT; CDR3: CASSLAGQGPDTQYF
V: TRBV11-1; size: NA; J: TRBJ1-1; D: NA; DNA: TGTGCCAGCAGCCCGAGAGGGCAGGTCTACACTGAAGCTTTCTTT; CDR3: CASSPRGQVYTEAFF
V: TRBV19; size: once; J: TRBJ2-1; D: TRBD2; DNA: TGTGCCAGTAGTATAGAAACGGGAGGGGTGTATGAGCAGTTCTTC; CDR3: CASSIETGGVYEQFF
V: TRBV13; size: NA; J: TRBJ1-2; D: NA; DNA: TGTGCCAGCAGCACAACGACAGGCCGGTATGGCTACACCTTC; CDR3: CASSTTTGRYGYTF
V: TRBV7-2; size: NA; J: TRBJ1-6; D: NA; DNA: TGTGCCAGCAGCTTAGCGATCGATCAGGGGCATTCACCCCTCCACTTT; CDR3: CASSLAIDQGHSPLHF
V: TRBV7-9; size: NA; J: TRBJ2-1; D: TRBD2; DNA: TGTGCCAGCAGCTTAGTATGGGGACTAGCAGACACGTACAATGAGCAGTTCTTC; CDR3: CASSLVWGLADTYNEQFF